These 20 T cell receptor beta chains were all obtained from the same sample, sequenced in a study of T cells after yellow fever vaccination (dated by TCRdb to the late 2010s). The library was built by means of 5' RACE. These reads were obtained on an Illumina HiSeq 2500. TCRdb handled the public reads itself, with Q25 trimming in fastp and clone calling in MiXCR, and kept productive beta chains. All rows with the same CDR3 protein become a single entry with the most common DNA and genes. The sample table lists 300,000 to 450,000 distinct CDR3 sequences, around 8.1% of them with a count of one. The ten largest account for around 17% of the sample. In the paper's terms, the treatment or condition label means: live attenuated yellow fever vaccine strain. The source material was PBMCs, sampled about 41 days after the first yellow fever vaccination. These receptors all come from a man in his late teens or twenties who received the YFV17D yellow fever vaccine.

There are a few counts of this clonotype. The chain carries TRBV9 and TRBJ2-1, with D hard to call. CDR1 and CDR2 (germline): SGDLS, YYNGEE. The ends were cut back, 7 bases at V and 0 bases at J, with 11 bases in the middle. This CDR3 has 14 residues. CDR3 residues: CASQPRSSYNEQFF. The CDR3 DNA reads as TGTGCCAGCCAGCCCCGAAGCTCCTACAATGAGCAGTTCTTC.

This clonotype was detected a few times. The CDR3 DNA reads TGTGCCAGCAGCGCGAGGAAAGCTAACTATGGCTACACCTTC. The encoded protein is CASSARKANYGYTF. This chain links TRBV6-1 with TRBJ1-2; D is uncertain. V lost 6 bases, J lost 0 bases, and 11 bases lay in between. Germline-derived CDR1 and CDR2 are MNHNS and SASEGT. The CDR3 is 14 residues long.

The V and J genes are TRBV20-1 and TRBJ2-5; TRBD2 agrees at 8 bases. The V segment lost 3 bases and the J segment 3 bases; nucleotides outside the gene matches: 3. The germline CDR1 and CDR2 sequences are DFQATT and SNEGSKA (reference sequence). The CDR3 contains 13 residues. Here the CDR3 reads CSASRGGEETQYF. Here the CDR3 DNA reads TGCAGTGCTAGCCGGGGGGGCGAAGAGACCCAGTACTTC.

This clonotype was counted between two and nine times. The chain carries TRBV6-5 and TRBJ1-1; D not resolved. Trimming stripped 2 bases from V and 0 bases from J, with 13 bases between. This CDR3 region has 16 residues. Germline V gives CDR1 MNHEY, CDR2 SVGAGI. The CDR3 bases are TGTGCCAGCAGTTACAGTTTCGGGCTTATGAACACTGAAGCTTTCTTT. Translating it yields CASSYSFGLMNTEAFF.

This chain uses TRBV12-3 or TRBV12-4 with TRBJ2-2; 11 bases agree with TRBD2. The CDR3 consists of 17 residues. V trimming: 5 bases; J trimming: 7 bases; junction bases outside the gene matches: 12. CDR3 bases: TGTGCCAGCAGTCTGGGACTAGCGGCAGGTTATAGCGGGGAGCTGTTTTTT. This gives the protein CASSLGLAAGYSGELFF.

This clonotype has just a few counts. The chain links TRBV4-1 to TRBJ2-2; 9 bases line up with TRBD2. CDR1 and CDR2 from the germline V gene are MGHRA and YSYEKL. J was trimmed by 2 bases and V by 2 bases; bases with no gene match: 6. The CDR3 length is 17 residues. The CDR3 DNA follows: TGCGCCAGCAGCCAACGTAAGACTAGCGGCAACACCGGGGAGCTGTTTTTT. Its translation: CASSQRKTSGNTGELFF.

This clonotype has just a few counts. The genes are TRBV27 and TRBJ1-2; D might be TRBD1 (5 bases). The CDR3 runs 15 residues. The germline V gene encodes CDR1 MNHEY and CDR2 SMNVEV (reference sequence). With 2 bases removed from V and 4 bases from J, the gap between germline ends came to 14 bases. The CDR3 DNA reads TGTGCCAGCAGTTTAAGGCGTCAGGGAGGCTATGGCTACACCTTC. Encoded protein: CASSLRRQGGYGYTF.

The rearrangement joins TRBV27 to TRBJ2-3; D ambiguous. The CDR3 runs to 12 residues. The germline V gene has CDR1 MNHEY and CDR2 SMNVEV (reference sequence). The V gene lost 5 bases and the J gene lost 2 bases, with 5 bases spanning the gap. The CDR3 DNA is TGTGCCAGCAGTGGAAACACAGATACGCAGTATTTT. As protein: CASSGNTDTQYF.

DNA of the CDR3: TGTGCCAGCAGTCCAGGGGGGGGGATTCAGCCCCAGCATTTT. Protein sequence: CASSPGGGIQPQHF. The chain combines TRBV12-3 or TRBV12-4 with TRBJ1-5; 7 positions match TRBD1. The V segment lost 5 bases and the J segment 6 bases; nucleotides outside the gene matches: 7. CDR3 length equals 14 residues.

This clonotype occurred a few times. The chain uses TRBV5-1 and TRBJ1-5, with D maybe TRBD1 (6 bases). The germline V gene encodes CDR1 SGHRS and CDR2 YFSETQ. This CDR3 is built from 13 residues. With 0 bases removed from V and 8 bases from J, the gap between germline ends came to 9 bases. CDR3 in amino acids: CASSLGQGKPQHF. In nucleotides, the CDR3 is TGCGCCAGCAGCTTGGGGCAGGGGAAGCCCCAGCATTTT.

V usage is TRBV4-2 and J usage is TRBJ2-1; possibly TRBD1 for D (5 bases). CDR1 is LGHNA and CDR2 is YNFKEQ in the germline V gene. Trimming stripped 3 bases from V and 2 bases from J, with 17 bases between. This CDR3 has 17 amino acids. This CDR3 is CASSQEGVAVPYNEQFF. DNA for the CDR3: TGTGCCAGCAGCCAGGAAGGGGTGGCAGTACCCTACAATGAGCAGTTCTTC.

This clonotype was detected many times. The chain couples TRBV6-1 to TRBJ1-2; 7 bases align to TRBD1. The V gene end was trimmed by 5 bases and the J gene end by 8 bases; junction bases not matched to a gene: 11. Germline values: CDR1 MNHNS, CDR2 SASEGT. This CDR3 region has 14 residues. CDR3 nucleotide sequence: TGTGCCAGCAGTCCTACAGGGGAAAATCGAGGCTACACCTTC. Its protein product is CASSPTGENRGYTF.

The rearrangement links TRBV21-1 to TRBJ2-7; the table's D call TRBD1 went unverified against the DNA. TRBV21-1 is a pseudogene. This CDR3 is built from 15 residues. CDR3 in amino acids: CASSKARGQGHEQYF. CDR3 coding DNA: TGTGCCAGCAGCAAAGCGCGTGGACAGGGCCACGAGCAGTACTTC.

This clonotype has only a few counts. The chain is built from TRBV7-9 and TRBJ2-7; 8 positions match TRBD1. Germline V CDR1 and CDR2: SEHNR, FQNEAQ (reference sequence). Trimming cost V 6 bases and J 7 bases; bases outside gene matches: 8. CDR3 length equals 13 residues. The CDR3: CASRRDRGGEQYF. Written as DNA, the CDR3 is TGTGCCAGCAGACGAGACAGGGGAGGAGAGCAGTACTTC.

The genes are TRBV20-1 and TRBJ2-5; 8 bases are a match to TRBD2. CDR1 and CDR2 from the germline V gene are DFQATT and SNEGSKA (reference sequence). V trimming: 4 bases; J trimming: 2 bases; junction bases outside the gene matches: 6. CDR3 length: 14 residues. As DNA, the CDR3 is TGCAGTGCTACCCGACTAGCGCTTCAAGAGACCCAGTACTTC. This gives the protein CSATRLALQETQYF.

As concerns this clonotype: A read error may account for a junction end that differs from germline. V is TRBV4-2 and J is TRBJ2-5; no clear D gene. Germline V gene lookup returns CDR1 LGHNA and CDR2 YNFKEQ. The CDR3 loop spans 16 amino acids. Here the CDR3 DNA reads TGTGCCAGCAGCCAAGCTGTAACAGCCCTTCAAGAGACCCAGCACTTC. It translates to CASSQAVTALQETQHF.

There are a few counts of this clonotype. The chain combines TRBV4-2 with TRBJ2-3, with 12 bases identical to TRBD2. The CDR3 consists of 23 residues. Unmatched junction bases numbered 26, after V lost 4 bases and J lost 3 bases. Germline values: CDR1 LGHNA, CDR2 YNFKEQ. The CDR3 protein is CASSRRSPVSALFLAGGTDTQYF. The CDR3 DNA follows: TGTGCCAGCAGCCGTCGGAGTCCGGTTTCGGCCCTTTTCCTAGCGGGGGGGACAGATACGCAGTATTTT.

This clonotype was seen repeatedly, ten times or more. The chain recombines TRBV28 with TRBJ1-3; no clear D gene. The CDR3 covers 13 residues. Trimming left V 5 bases short and J 2 bases short, with 7 bases between. The germline V gene has CDR1 MDHEN and CDR2 SYDVKM. This CDR3 reads CASSEPAGNTIYF. In DNA, the CDR3 is TGTGCCAGCAGTGAACCCGCTGGAAACACCATATATTTT. Filled out from reference TRBV28 and TRBJ1-3, the complete variable domain reads DVKVTQSSRYLVKRTGEKVFLECVQDMDHENMFWYRQDPGLGLRLIYFSYDVKMKEKGDIPEGYSVSREKKERFSLILESASTNQTSMYLCASSEPAGNTIYFGEGSWLTVV.

This clonotype was counted a few times. The J gene is TRBJ2-7, the V gene TRBV20-1, with D possibly being TRBD1 (6 bases). With 1 base removed from V and 1 base from J, the gap between germline ends came to 14 bases. The CDR3 runs 15 residues. Germline CDR1 DFQATT, CDR2 SNEGSKA (reference sequence). CDR3 protein: CSARARPGQSYEQYF. The DNA for the CDR3 is TGCAGTGCTAGAGCCCGACCAGGACAGTCCTACGAGCAGTACTTC.

The chain joins TRBV29-1 to TRBJ2-3; D gene unclear. The CDR3 totals 13 residues. V was trimmed by 3 bases and J by 3 bases, leaving 10 bases between them. The V gene's germline CDR1 is SQVTM and CDR2 ANQGSEA. The CDR3 nucleotides are TGCAGCGTTGACGGAACCGGGACAGATACGCAGTATTTT. Amino acid sequence: CSVDGTGTDTQYF.